The clone carrying this TCR beta chain was seen at least ten times. Its antigen is unknown. The read ends 3 residues before the CDR3 terminus; that terminus is restored from the germline J gene. The CDR3 contains 15 residues. Germline values: CDR1 SGHTA, CDR2 FQGNSA. Germline trimming cut 4 bases from V and 6 bases from J; bases unmatched to any gene: 3. This specimen belongs to a study of T cell clonality in common variable immunodeficiency. CVID and control samples used equivalent genomic DNA input. Sequencing was performed with immunoSEQ multiplex PCR; in TCRdb, only in-frame clones are kept and a portion is missing. Listed for the sample are fewer than 40,000 clones, none seen a single time. Whole-study results and caveats: CVID subjects had higher TCRbeta clonality than healthy controls, most marked in about a third. Reportedly, TCR beta sequences from common variable immunodeficiency showed fewer deletions and N-nucleotide insertions. Compared with controls, CVID subjects had fewer shared TCRbeta clones.

The chain employs TRBV7-2 and TRBJ2-1; TRBD2 matches 13 bases. The sequenced material came from peripheral blood mononuclear cells. The sequence derives from a person between 18 and 75 years old in good health. Incomplete CDR3 DNA: TGTGCCAGCAGCTCCAGACTAGCGGGAGGCAATGAG. It encodes CASSSRLAGGNE. In full, the CDR3 is CASSSRLAGGNEQFF.